These 23 T cell receptor beta chains originate from one sample sequenced in a study of PD-L1 blockade in urothelial cancer (dated 2017 in TCRdb). Explained via the paper, the time point label denotes: pretreatment peripheral blood. Receptor amplification or capture employed the immunoSEQ multiplex PCR assay. In TCRdb, the immuneACCESS table is reduced to in-frame sequences with V and J assigned. These tables do not hold every clone; where another copy was compared, an unresolved V gene accounts for under half, and the others remain unexplained. The sample table holds tens of thousands of clones, of which about 85% were seen once. The ten largest clones represent over 12% of the sample. The sequencing here drew on PBMCs, taken around atezolizumab (anti-PD-L1) treatment. The receptor set was obtained from a man older than 75 with urothelial cancer.

As to this clone: This sample also contains other DNA sequences that code for the same CDR3. The chain employs TRBV11-3 and TRBJ2-7, with D perhaps matching TRBD1 (5 bases). This CDR3 is 14 amino acids long. The V and J ends lost 1 base and 0 bases respectively, with 7 bases between them. Germline V gene sequence: CDR1 SGHNT, CDR2 YENEEA. CDR3 amino acids: CASSLGQSSYEQYF. The CDR3 bases are TGTGCCAGCAGCTTAGGACAGAGCTCCTACGAGCAGTACTTC.

This chain joins TRBV7-9 and TRBJ2-3; weak D call: TRBD1 (6 bases). With 6 bases removed from V and 2 bases from J, the gap between germline ends came to 15 bases. This CDR3 spans 15 amino acids. CDR1 and CDR2 (germline): SEHNR, FQNEAQ (reference sequence). The CDR3 is CASSSGQIITDTQYF. CDR3 bases: TGTGCCAGCAGTTCGGGACAAATTATCACAGATACGCAGTATTTT.

V gene TRBV5-4 combines with J gene TRBJ1-1; TRBD1 aligns across 12 bases. CDR3 size: 16 residues. Germline CDR1 reads SGHNT; CDR2 reads YYREEE (reference sequence). V shed 0 bases, J shed 5 bases, and the junction held 5 bases outside the gene matches. CDR3 region: CASSLAGQGAWTEAFF. The CDR3 DNA reads TGTGCCAGCAGCTTGGCGGGACAGGGGGCATGGACTGAAGCTTTCTTT.

The chain employs TRBV5-4 and TRBJ2-3, with 8 bases fitting TRBD2. CDR1 is SGHNT, CDR2 YYREEE, per germline (reference sequence). The CDR3 is made up of 17 amino acids. With 3 bases clipped from V and 3 bases from J, the junction kept 12 bases outside the gene matches. The CDR3 sequence is CASSSGLAGFGTDTQYF. The DNA for the CDR3 is TGTGCCAGCAGCTCGGGTTTAGCGGGATTCGGTACAGATACGCAGTATTTT. The full variable domain, with the rest looked up from reference TRBV5-4 and TRBJ2-3, is ETGVTQSPTHLIKTRGQQVTLRCSSQSGHNTVSWYQQALGQGPQFIFQYYREEENGRGNFPPRFSGLQFPNYSSELNVNALELDDSALYLCASSSGLAGFGTDTQYFGPGTRLTVL.

As concerns this clone: Other DNA sequences of this sample code for an identical CDR3. V usage is TRBV18 and J usage is TRBJ2-3, with a weak D call TRBD2 (5 bases). Per the germline V gene, CDR1 is KGHSH and CDR2 is LQKENI. The CDR3 contains 13 residues. Trimming took 2 bases from V and 2 from J, leaving 5 bases between them. This CDR3 reads CASSPGLTDTQYF. The CDR3 DNA follows: TGTGCCAGCTCACCAGGACTCACAGATACGCAGTATTTT.

CDR3 in amino acids: CASSFLGVRADTQYF. DNA for the CDR3: TGTGCCAGCAGCTTCCTAGGGGTCAGGGCAGATACGCAGTATTTT. The chain is built from TRBV11-2 and TRBJ2-3; a weak D match, TRBD1 (5 bases). Germline V lookup: CDR1 SGHAT, CDR2 FQNNGV. The CDR3 loop spans 15 amino acids. V was trimmed by 3 bases and J by 4 bases, leaving 14 bases between them. The whole variable domain, filled in from reference TRBV11-2 and TRBJ2-3, reads EAGVAQSPRYKIIEKRQSVAFWCNPISGHATLYWYQQILGQGPKLLIQFQNNGVVDDSQLPKDRFSAERLKGVDSTLKIQPAKLEDSAVYLCASSFLGVRADTQYFGPGTRLTVL.

V gene TRBV7-7 combines with J gene TRBJ2-7; 10 positions match TRBD1. V lost 4 bases to trimming and J lost 0 bases; unmatched junction nucleotides: 3. From germline, CDR1 is SSHAT and CDR2 FNYEAQ (reference sequence). This CDR3 spans 15 amino acids. CDR3 amino acids: CASSSGTGVSYEQYF. Written as DNA, the CDR3 is TGTGCCAGCAGCTCCGGGACAGGGGTCTCCTACGAGCAGTACTTC.

V and J are TRBV5-1 and TRBJ2-4; no firm D call. There are 12 residues in the CDR3. Germline V lookup: CDR1 SGHRS, CDR2 YFSETQ. V was trimmed by 0 bases and J by 7 bases, leaving 5 bases between them. The chain's CDR3 is CASSLADNIQYF. DNA for the CDR3: TGCGCCAGCAGCTTGGCAGATAACATTCAGTACTTC. The variable domain in full, with the rest retrieved from reference TRBV5-1 and TRBJ2-4, is KAGVTQTPRYLIKTRGQQVTLSCSPISGHRSVSWYQQTPGQGLQFLFEYFSETQRNKGNFPGRFSGRQFSNSRSEMNVSTLELGDSALYLCASSLADNIQYFGAGTRLSVL.

The gene calls are TRBV2 and TRBJ2-1, with 11 bases lining up with TRBD2. The CDR3 is 15 amino acids. V was clipped by 8 bases and J by 5 bases; unmatched bases: 8. Germline values: CDR1 SNHLY, CDR2 FYNNEI. The CDR3 DNA reads as TGTGCCAGCGGGGGGACTAGCGGATTAAACAATGAGCAGTTCTTC. Encoded protein: CASGGTSGLNNEQFF.

This sequence joins TRBV29-1 and TRBJ1-4, with TRBD1 identical over 12 bases. The length of the CDR3 is 17 residues. V dropped 6 bases and J dropped 7; count of bases not matched to a gene: 15. Germline loops: CDR1 SQVTM, CDR2 ANQGSEA. DNA of the CDR3: TGCAGCGTCATAAACCCTGGGACAGGGGGCATTGGTGAAAAACTGTTTTTT. It codes for CSVINPGTGGIGEKLFF.

The rearrangement links TRBV19 to TRBJ2-2, with 7 bases matching TRBD1. Germline CDR1 is LNHDA and CDR2 is SQIVND (reference sequence). This CDR3 is 17 amino acids long. V was clipped by 4 bases and J by 4 bases; unmatched bases: 12. CDR3 sequence: CASSTHPTGLGTGELFF. The CDR3 DNA sequence: TGTGCCAGTAGTACTCACCCGACAGGGTTGGGCACCGGGGAGCTGTTTTTT.

The V call is TRBV6-5, the J call TRBJ1-3; no firm D call. This CDR3 comprises 14 residues. CDR1 is MNHEY, CDR2 SVGAGI, per germline. V was pared by 4 bases and J by 3 bases, with 10 bases between. The CDR3 sequence: CASSSTSSGNTIYF. The CDR3 nucleotides are TGTGCCAGCAGTTCAACATCTAGTGGAAACACCATATATTTT.

The chain employs TRBV4-2 and TRBJ2-3; tentative D call: TRBD2 (6 bases). Germline V gives CDR1 LGHNA, CDR2 YNFKEQ. The CDR3 contains 16 residues. The V end was cut by 8 bases, the J end by 4 bases, with 22 bases between. The CDR3 DNA reads TGTGCCAGCGGGCATGCGGGGAAGTCCCGCGCAGATACGCAGTATTTT. Encoded protein: CASGHAGKSRADTQYF.

The V gene is TRBV11-2, the J gene TRBJ1-2; a possible D gene is TRBD1 (5 bases). V dropped 3 bases and J dropped 4 bases, with 18 bases sitting between them. The CDR3 sequence is 16 residues long. Germline V CDR1 and CDR2: SGHAT, FQNNGV. Written as DNA, the CDR3 is TGTGCCAGCAGCTTGGGAACCTTGACAGCAGCCTATGGCTACACCTTC. Translating gives CASSLGTLTAAYGYTF.

The chain joins TRBV19 to TRBJ2-7, with no clear D. Germline V gene sequence: CDR1 LNHDA, CDR2 SQIVND (reference sequence). With 6 bases removed from V and 9 bases from J, the gap between germline ends came to 18 bases. The CDR3 spans 13 residues. The CDR3 nucleotides are TGTGCCAGTAGCAAGATAGGAGCAAATGCGCAGTACTTC. It encodes CASSKIGANAQYF.

The chain links TRBV27 to TRBJ1-1; unclear D gene. The V gene's germline CDR1 is MNHEY and CDR2 SMNVEV (reference sequence). This CDR3 is 15 amino acids long. V lost 4 bases and J 0 bases, leaving 12 bases between the germline ends. Written as DNA, the CDR3 is TGTGCCAGCAGTTCCCTAACAGTAATGAACACTGAAGCTTTCTTT. Its protein is CASSSLTVMNTEAFF.

V gene TRBV5-1 combines with J gene TRBJ2-1; TRBD2 might be the D (6 bases). Germline assignment: CDR1 SGHRS and CDR2 YFSETQ. This CDR3 has 15 amino acids. V dropped 0 bases and J dropped 1 base, with 8 bases sitting between them. Here the CDR3 reads CASSLVGGSYNEQFF. The CDR3 nucleotides are TGCGCCAGCAGCTTGGTTGGGGGGTCCTACAATGAGCAGTTCTTC.

The rearrangement links TRBV4-3 to TRBJ2-1; D unresolved. The germline CDR1 and CDR2 sequences are LGHNA and YSLEER. The CDR3 has 16 residues. Trimming cost V 0 bases and J 0 bases, with 9 bases left between them. In DNA form, the CDR3 reads TGCGCCAGCAGCCAAGATTCACACCCCTCCTACAATGAGCAGTTCTTC. This translates into CASSQDSHPSYNEQFF.

The chain recombines TRBV5-1 with TRBJ2-7; weak D call: TRBD2 (6 bases). CDR1 and CDR2 from the germline V gene are SGHRS and YFSETQ. Trimming left V 2 bases short and J 7 bases short, with 19 bases between. The CDR3 covers 15 residues. CDR3 region: CASSFTAPTEGEQYF. CDR3 nucleotide sequence: TGCGCCAGCAGCTTCACCGCCCCGACGGAGGGTGAGCAGTACTTC. The full variable domain, in which reference TRBV5-1 and TRBJ2-7 provide the parts outside the CDR3, is KAGVTQTPRYLIKTRGQQVTLSCSPISGHRSVSWYQQTPGQGLQFLFEYFSETQRNKGNFPGRFSGRQFSNSRSEMNVSTLELGDSALYLCASSFTAPTEGEQYFGPGTRLTVT.

The chain uses TRBV12-5 and TRBJ1-4; D is ambiguous. The CDR3 runs to 15 residues. CDR1 is LGHNT and CDR2 is FRNRAP in the germline V gene. V lost 6 bases to trimming and J lost 4 bases, with 15 bases between them. CDR3 sequence: CASGRGLTINEKLFF. For the CDR3, the DNA is TGTGCTAGTGGCCGCGGACTGACCATTAATGAAAAACTGTTTTTT.

The table lists this clone with a few counts. This rearrangement joins TRBV19 to TRBJ1-5; 11 bases map to TRBD1. The CDR3 runs 17 residues. The germline V gene encodes CDR1 LNHDA and CDR2 SQIVND (reference sequence). Unmatched junction bases numbered 12, after V lost 5 bases and J lost 6 bases. The CDR3 bases are TGTGCCAGTAGTGCCAGGACAGGGGGCGCAAACGGTCAGCCCCAGCATTTT. Translated: CASSARTGGANGQPQHF.

V usage is TRBV5-1 and J usage is TRBJ2-5; 7 nucleotides match TRBD1. The V segment lost 0 bases and the J segment 3 bases; nucleotides outside the gene matches: 2. CDR1 and CDR2 from the germline V gene are SGHRS and YFSETQ. The CDR3 has 14 residues. CDR3 sequence reads: CASSLVGTEETQYF. In DNA form, the CDR3 reads TGCGCCAGCAGCTTGGTAGGGACAGAAGAGACCCAGTACTTC. Using reference TRBV5-1 and TRBJ2-5 for the parts outside the CDR3, the full variable domain is KAGVTQTPRYLIKTRGQQVTLSCSPISGHRSVSWYQQTPGQGLQFLFEYFSETQRNKGNFPGRFSGRQFSNSRSEMNVSTLELGDSALYLCASSLVGTEETQYFGPGTRLLVL.

The chain is built from TRBV7-2 and TRBJ1-1, with 9 nucleotides matching TRBD1. This CDR3 spans 15 amino acids. Germline trimming cut 2 bases from V and 3 bases from J; bases unmatched to any gene: 4. Germline V CDR1 and CDR2: SGHTA, FQGNSA. The CDR3 reads CASSLTGGVDTEAFF. CDR3 coding DNA: TGTGCCAGCAGCTTAACAGGGGGCGTAGACACTGAAGCTTTCTTT.